This T cell receptor (beta chain) was sequenced for a study of cytomegalovirus exposure and HLA in healthy donors (dated by TCRdb to about 2017). General notes on the study: An earlier analysis of roughly 500 of the donors reported about 250 Gb of sequence data and around 110 million unique TCR beta sequences from about 200 million T cells. To predict cytomegalovirus infection status, the study brought together high-throughput TCR immunosequencing, statistical association of individual TCRs with disease status, and machine learning. HLA typing included class I and class II loci at four-digit resolution. Rather than drawing on any new phenotypic data, the later analysis identified candidate immune exposures from TCR beta sequences and the way those sequences occurred across donors. Using immunosequencing, the study profiled T cell repertoires from about 610 subjects and related those repertoires to cytomegalovirus serostatus. All discovery cohort repertoires had been generated using a single sequencing platform. Because of strong linkage in the cohort, five DR-DQ haplotypes were treated as single units for association and clustering. Along with the roughly 710-subject first cohort, a separate validation cohort of over 90 different subjects was used. Roughly 300 gigabases of sequencing data and tens of millions of unique TCR sequences were included in an early release covering 500 to 750 HLA-typed donors. Genome-wide SNP genotypes for about 65% of the roughly 670 donors were used in a later genetic analysis, which treated that subset as a discovery cohort. The aim of the study was to test whether cataloging public T cell receptors could identify signatures of past pathogen exposure. A later analysis re-examined previously published TCR beta repertoires from more than 650 donors and added high-resolution HLA genotyping to investigate patterns of TCR occurrence. Donor age, sex, ethnicity and CMV serostatus were compiled together with the repertoire data. Of the 300 to 450 genotyped donors, roughly 80% were placed in the genetic ancestry cluster associated with self-reported Caucasian donors. Among over 350 genotyped donors of the cohort, an average of around 240,000 unique TCR beta nucleotide sequences were sequenced per donor, about a sixth of them non-productive. The number of donors typed differed by locus, with 629-630 for A, B, C, DRB1 and DQB1, about 500 for DQA1, under 610 for DPA1, and around 430 for DPB1. An earlier analysis of 500 to 750 of the donors applied high-throughput TCR beta sequencing to assess whether each TCR beta V gene segment acted as functional or pseudogenic.

On this clone itself: What antigen it recognizes has not been identified. The record has no base qualities; no much larger clone is one base away.

Summary of the overall study and its limitations: A later analysis reported that several top co-occurrence clusters appeared linked to parvovirus B19, influenza, CMV and Epstein-Barr virus. The authors suggested that the approach could potentially be extended to other disease states and immunological phenotypes. The only immune exposure information available for the cohort was CMV serostatus. A few of the identified cytomegalovirus-associated TCR beta chains were confirmed in vitro to be specific for cytomegalovirus antigens. A cluster of highly shared sequence variants was judged likely to represent a technical artifact of the sequencing pipeline. Linkage disequilibrium might explain the correlated functional status among segregating V segments, but an unknown experimental factor could not be ruled out. Presence/absence analyses assumed roughly uniform sequencing depth across donors, an assumption that may not hold. In a later analysis, the rate of TCR association differed among HLA loci, with DRB1 alleles having the most associated TCRs and HLA-C alleles having the fewest. While some public TCRs were present in many individuals, most TCR sequences turned up only very rarely across donors. Compared with the approximately 720-donor mean, donors in an Asian-associated ancestry cluster had fewer N-insertions in productive TCRs, according to a later genetic analysis. Strong co-occurrence of HLA alleles, especially DR and DQ, made assigning TCR associations to individual alleles difficult. In a later genetic analysis, a missense DCLRE1C variant was associated with V-gene and J-gene trimming of TCR beta chains, and the association was replicated in an independent cohort. Most CMV-associated TCR beta chains appeared to be HLA-restricted in a later analysis, and the HLA associations seemed to be driven largely by CMV exposure. The cohort was sequenced for TCR beta chains only, and without alpha or paired-chain data the features that could be detected were limited. Compared with equally common non-associated chains, HLA-associated TCR beta chains in a later analysis were more clonally expanded and had lower generation probabilities. Broadly in line with IMGT annotations, most TCR beta V segments showed up in productive rearrangements about 90% or about 30% of the time in an earlier analysis of several hundred of the donors. Because HLA typing was missing for some donors at each locus, association tests included only the typed subset. The classifier was reported to diagnose cytomegalovirus status with high specificity and sensitivity in both the original cohort and the validation cohort. Specific HLA alleles were associated with 15,000 to 20,000 TCR beta sequences at a false discovery rate of 0.05 in a later analysis. The study gave a list of about 160 TCR beta chains associated with cytomegalovirus. A further reported finding was that TCR beta sequences accurately predicted the HLA-A and HLA-B alleles for most subjects in the first cohort. Some IMGT-functional V segments, including TRBV6-2 and TRBV6-3, could not be distinguished by the 87-base-pair reads and were therefore excluded. Because counts were too low, seventeen rarely observed V segments, including chromosome 9 orphons, were left out of the earlier analysis of a few hundred of the donors.

Library method: the immunoSEQ multiplex PCR assay. The multiplex PCR relied on a mix of 60 forward primers for TCR Vbeta segments and 13 reverse primers for TCR Jbeta segments. A multiplex PCR assay on genomic DNA amplified the CDR3 region of rearranged TCR beta genes. Amplified TCR beta libraries were sequenced as 87-base-pair reads on the Illumina HiSeq System. As for the authors' bioinformatics: In a later analysis, 70 million to 95 million unique TCR beta chains were counted across the approximately 640 repertoires, and roughly 11 million of these chains were shared by at least two donors. Raw reads were error-corrected and collapsed into unique sequences with a nearest-neighbor algorithm that merged closely related sequences to remove PCR and sequencing errors. Alignment of CDR3 sequences to IMGT reference sequences was used to assign V, D and J gene segments. Each retained sequence needed at least a six-nucleotide match to both a V gene segment and a J gene segment. A rearrangement was called productive if the CDR3 had no stop codons and remained in frame with V and J, and every other rearrangement was called non-productive. Following IMGT convention, CDR3 was defined as the stretch from the second conserved V-encoded cysteine to the conserved J-encoded phenylalanine. Sequences without an unambiguous match to a single V gene segment were excluded from the earlier analysis of approximately 560 of the donors. An earlier analysis of just under 600 of the donors called V segments functional above 56.7% productive rearrangements and segregating when the between-donor standard deviation exceeded 5%. A statistical classification framework was built for diagnosing cytomegalovirus status from the catalog of TCR beta chain sequences. A later analysis assigned V and J genes by comparing TCR nucleotide sequences with IMGT/GENE-DB human TR gene sequences. The TCRdist pipeline was used in a later analysis to assign CDR3 sequences and most-parsimonious VDJ recombination scenarios. In a later analysis, every TCR beta chain was defined by the combination of its CDR3 amino acid sequence and its V-gene family, and reads without a unique V-gene family were dropped. In a later analysis, around 650 highly shared, low-generation-probability nucleotide sequences were removed to address suspected cross-contamination and a sequencing artifact. A later analysis calculated a clonal expansion index for each public chain from normalized within-repertoire ranks of inferred template counts. In a later analysis, generation probabilities were computed using a VDJ recombination model fitted to out-of-frame rearrangements, and the results were checked against IGoR. In a later analysis, hypergeometric tests were used to score TCR-TCR, TCR-HLA and TCR-CMV co-occurrence, with a repertoire-size bias correction applied to TCR pairs. A later analysis estimated false discovery rates by permuting HLA or CMV assignments 20 times. In a later analysis, co-occurring TCRs were grouped using DBSCAN, with TCRdist sequence similarity added in when clustering inside HLA-allele-positive subsets. Co-occurrence clustering excluded repertoires with fewer than 30,000 or more than 120,000 public chains, plus five with anomalous nucleotide sharing. Here the immuneACCESS table is served through TCRdb, limited to in-frame sequences with V and J called. Missing clones are a known gap in these copies; in checked studies unresolved V genes cover under half, and the rest lacks a known reason. V, J and clone size were drawn from that table, and D and trimming were deduced from the DNA. Counted in this sample were 65,000 to 75,000 clones; 68% of them appeared once. Around 17% of the sample belongs to the ten largest clones.

From the cysteine through the phenylalanine, the CDR3 covers 16 amino acids. Only the CDR3 part of the read is kept: 48 bases, read in frame from the first base. The germline V gene sets CDR1 to SGDLS and CDR2 to YYNGEE. V is cut by 3 bases and J by 3 bases, and the space between the germline ends is 16 bases. The cohort was made up of hundreds of healthy bone marrow donors. Cohort members were all nominally healthy when sampled, although unrecorded immune exposures were likely present. The donor was CMV seropositive and was included in the group of almost 300 seropositive cohort members. Every donor gave a peripheral blood sample, and the peripheral blood mononuclear cells from that sample were used for TCR beta sequencing. The Qiagen DNeasy Blood Extraction Kit was used to extract genomic DNA from the blood cell samples.

The source is a man in his forties or fifties in good health and CMV-seropositive. Recombination connected TRBV9 to TRBJ2-1; TRBD2 is perhaps the D gene, given 6 matching bases. Specimen: PBMCs. The CDR3: CASSALPSGDYNEQFF. The sequenced DNA: TGTGCCAGCAGCGCCCTCCCTTCGGGGGACTACAATGAGCAGTTCTTC.